This TCR beta chain was retrieved from a study of T cells after yellow fever vaccination. Study as a whole: It was with CD3, CD45RA, CCR7 and CD95 that the EM, EMRA, CM and Tscm memory subsets were sorted.

Study-wide results and limits: Though weaker, the secondary response peaked faster, on day 5 versus 15. Reappearance after the booster was observed for most primary-vaccination clones (96% CD4, almost 90% CD8).

CDR3 length: 13 residues. CDR1 is SGHRS, CDR2 YFSETQ, per germline. V was trimmed by 5 bases and J by 5 bases, leaving 13 bases between them. The TCR cDNA carried a universal primer site and UMIs from 5'RACE template switching. TCRdb recomputed calls from the 5' RACE reads with MiXCR, one row per CDR3 protein. The sample holds 25,000 to 40,000 distinct CDR3 sequences, approximately 6.6% seen once. The genes are TRBV5-1 and TRBJ2-5; the D gene could be TRBD1 or TRBD2 (5 bases each). The material was PBMCs, either bulk or a sorted T-cell subset (CD4+, CD8+, memory, or dextramer-sorted; not recorded which), obtained on the day of the first yellow fever vaccination. The origin of this receptor is a man aged 18 to 35 who received the YFV17D yellow fever vaccine. CDR3 region: CASRGRPGETQYF. The CDR3 region has the DNA TGCGCCAGCAGGGGACGGCCCGGGGAGACCCAGTACTTC. The full variable domain, in which reference TRBV5-1 and TRBJ2-5 provide the parts outside the CDR3, is KAGVTQTPRYLIKTRGQQVTLSCSPISGHRSVSWYQQTPGQGLQFLFEYFSETQRNKGNFPGRFSGRQFSNSRSEMNVSTLELGDSALYLCASRGRPGETQYFGPGTRLLVL.